Presented here are 30 T cell receptor beta chains from one specimen sequenced in a study of T-cell reconstitution after alpha-beta-depleted transplantation in children. The authors prepared the TCRbeta library with unique molecular identifiers. MiXCR, applied by TCRdb to the PCR reads, yields one record per CDR3 protein. The table includes about 360,000 distinct CDR3 sequences, 13% detected once. Sequencing was performed on PBMCs, taken from the stem cell graft. These receptor sequences come from a human donor who donated a stem cell graft to a child with Fanconi anemia.

The V and J genes are TRBV5-1 and TRBJ1-5, with D possibly matching TRBD1 (5 bases). The CDR3 spans 16 residues. V lost 5 bases, J lost 1 base, and 16 bases lay in between. CDR1 is SGHRS, CDR2 YFSETQ, per germline. The CDR3 DNA follows: TGCGCCAGCAGGGCTTATGGATGGGGGAGCAATCAGCCCCAGCATTTT. It yields the protein CASRAYGWGSNQPQHF.

At least ten counts were recorded for this clonotype. This sequence joins TRBV28 and TRBJ1-1, with D uncertain. The V gene's germline CDR1 is MDHEN and CDR2 SYDVKM. The CDR3 has 16 residues. V lost 5 bases and J 0 bases, leaving 16 bases between the germline ends. DNA for the CDR3: TGTGCCAGCAGTCTAACAGATTTAATAATGAACACTGAAGCTTTCTTT. Residues: CASSLTDLIMNTEAFF.

This clonotype has just a few counts. The chain couples TRBV20-1 to TRBJ2-3; a weak D match, TRBD2 (6 bases). Per germline, CDR1 DFQATT and CDR2 SNEGSKA (reference sequence). This CDR3 contains 14 residues. V dropped 4 bases and J dropped 4 bases, with 15 bases sitting between them. The CDR3 sequence: CSATKSGVADTQYF. The DNA of the CDR3 is TGCAGTGCTACAAAATCGGGGGTTGCAGATACGCAGTATTTT.

The rearrangement uses TRBV5-1 and TRBJ1-1; D remains ambiguous. The V end was cut by 0 bases, the J end by 10 bases, with 10 bases between. The CDR3 totals 12 residues. Germline lookup yields CDR1 SGHRS and CDR2 YFSETQ. CDR3 in amino acids: CASSLDGPGAFF. CDR3 DNA: TGCGCCAGCAGCTTGGATGGCCCTGGAGCTTTCTTT.

The CDR3 loop is CASSLSGTGIYNEQFF. The CDR3 coding sequence is TGCGCCAGCAGCCTCTCCGGGACAGGGATTTACAATGAGCAGTTCTTC. The J gene is TRBJ2-1, the V gene TRBV4-3; 9 bases match TRBD1. V gave up 4 bases and J gave up 4 bases; unmatched junction bases: 8. CDR3 length: 16 residues. CDR1 and CDR2 (germline): LGHNA, YSLEER.

The CDR3 sequence: CASEGLALAYNEQFF. The DNA for the CDR3 is TGTGCCAGCGAGGGTCTCGCACTAGCCTACAATGAGCAGTTCTTC. V and J are TRBV6-1 and TRBJ2-1; maybe TRBD2 (5 bases). In germline, CDR1 is MNHNS, CDR2 SASEGT. Deletions cut 8 bases from V and 2 bases from J, with 16 bases between. This CDR3 has 15 residues.

In its sample, this clonotype was seen a few times. This chain uses TRBV28 with TRBJ1-1; no clear D. This CDR3 has 13 residues. V lost 7 bases, J lost 1 base, and 10 bases lay in between. Germline-derived CDR1 and CDR2 are MDHEN and SYDVKM. The chain's CDR3 is CASNNSPNTEAFF. CDR3 coding DNA: TGTGCCAGCAATAACAGCCCGAACACTGAAGCTTTCTTT.

The V gene is TRBV12-3 or TRBV12-4, the J gene TRBJ2-1; 9 bases match TRBD2. The CDR3 loop spans 13 amino acids. Germline trimming cut 7 bases from V and 7 bases from J; bases unmatched to any gene: 5. CDR3 nucleotide sequence: TGTGCCAGCAAGCGGGGGGCCCTAAATGAGCAGTTCTTC. The encoded protein is CASKRGALNEQFF.

The V and J genes are TRBV20-1 and TRBJ2-7, with D perhaps matching TRBD1 (7 bases). Trimming shortened V by 8 bases and J by 0 bases, and 20 bases separated the two germline ends. Germline CDR1 reads DFQATT; CDR2 reads SNEGSKA (reference sequence). The CDR3 is made up of 15 amino acids. The CDR3, as DNA: TGCAGTCCGCAGACCTTGGAGGGGGCCTCCTACGAGCAGTACGTC. As protein: CSPQTLEGASYEQYV.

This clonotype was picked up a small number of times. The chain is built from TRBV11-2 and TRBJ1-1, with 7 bases aligning to TRBD1. This CDR3 spans 14 amino acids. Germline CDR1 is SGHAT and CDR2 is FQNNGV. Trimming took 0 bases from V and 5 from J; bases not matched to a gene: 3. The CDR3: CASSLDPTGTEAFF. CDR3 bases: TGTGCCAGCAGCTTAGACCCGACAGGGACTGAAGCTTTCTTT.

This clonotype came up many times. This sequence joins TRBV12-3 or TRBV12-4 and TRBJ2-3; the match to TRBD2 covers 7 bases. The CDR3 extends over 15 amino acids. The ends lost 3 bases at V and 2 bases at J; junction bases unmatched: 5. CDR3 region: CASSLAGGTTDTQYF. The CDR3 DNA is TGTGCCAGCAGTTTGGCCGGGGGGACCACAGATACGCAGTATTTT.

This clonotype was detected only a few times. J is TRBJ2-2 and V is TRBV7-9, with a weak D call TRBD2 (6 bases). Germline CDR1 reads SEHNR; CDR2 reads FQNEAQ (reference sequence). The CDR3 has 15 residues. The V end was cut by 5 bases, the J end by 2 bases, with 12 bases between. CDR3 DNA: TGTGCCAGCAGCCATAGGAGGGTAAACACCGGGGAGCTGTTTTTT. As protein: CASSHRRVNTGELFF.

The chain recombines TRBV29-1 with TRBJ2-7, with a possible D match to TRBD2 (5 bases). CDR1 and CDR2 from the germline V gene are SQVTM and ANQGSEA. The CDR3 length is 13 residues. The V end lost 4 bases, the J end lost 3 bases, and 13 bases lay between the germline ends. CDR3 in amino acids: CSVGPGRSYEQYF. As DNA, the CDR3 is TGCAGCGTTGGACCGGGAAGGAGCTACGAGCAGTACTTC.

This clonotype was observed at least ten times. The chain recombines TRBV4-2 with TRBJ1-2; 7 bases are a match to TRBD1. This CDR3 comprises 15 residues. The germline V gene has CDR1 LGHNA and CDR2 YNFKEQ. V was pared by 2 bases and J by 4 bases, with 7 bases of the junction left unmatched. CDR3 sequence (DNA): TGTGCCAGCAGCCAAACAACAGGGGCCACCTATGGCTACACCTTC. It specifies CASSQTTGATYGYTF.

Many counts were recorded for this clonotype. The chain employs TRBV5-1 and TRBJ2-1; no definite D call. Germline V CDR1 and CDR2: SGHRS, YFSETQ. The V end lost 0 bases, the J end lost 8 bases, and 12 bases lay between the germline ends. The CDR3 is made up of 14 amino acids. The CDR3 nucleotides are TGCGCCAGCAGCTTGGGGCTTCGTAACGATGAGCAGTTCTTC. Its translation is CASSLGLRNDEQFF.

The CDR3, as DNA: TGTGCCAGCAGCCCCCCGGGGAGAGACCGGGACGAGCAGTACTTC. Amino acids: CASSPPGRDRDEQYF. J is TRBJ2-7 and V is TRBV7-9; D might be TRBD2 (5 bases). This CDR3 has 15 amino acids. V was trimmed by 5 bases and J by 5 bases, leaving 19 bases between them. Per the germline V gene, CDR1 is SEHNR and CDR2 is FQNEAQ (reference sequence).

V and J are TRBV18 and TRBJ1-1; D remains unclear. The germline V gene encodes CDR1 KGHSH and CDR2 LQKENI. Trimming shortened V by 4 bases and J by 3 bases, and 12 bases separated the two germline ends. The CDR3 covers 14 residues. The CDR3 protein is CASSRTLGDTEAFF. The CDR3 bases are TGTGCCAGCTCACGGACCCTGGGCGACACTGAAGCTTTCTTT.

The J gene is TRBJ1-2, the V gene TRBV7-9, with 7 bases lining up with TRBD1. The junction had 9 bases not matched to a gene; V was cut back by 5 bases and J by 6 bases. The CDR3 runs 14 residues. Germline loops: CDR1 SEHNR, CDR2 FQNEAQ (reference sequence). CDR3 sequence reads: CASSITGTENGYTF. DNA for the CDR3: TGTGCCAGCAGCATAACCGGGACAGAGAATGGCTACACCTTC.

This sequence joins TRBV12-3 or TRBV12-4 and TRBJ2-3; 7 positions match TRBD1. Trimming at V came to 10 bases and at J to 1 base, leaving 8 bases not matched to a gene. The CDR3 is made up of 14 amino acids. In DNA, the CDR3 is TGTGCCACCCAGCTTGGACAGGGCACAGATACGCAGTATTTT. Protein sequence: CATQLGQGTDTQYF.

In this sample, this clonotype turned up a few times. The chain has TRBV7-9 and TRBJ1-6; 9 bases line up with TRBD1. J lost 10 bases, V lost 5 bases, and 12 bases had no gene match. The CDR3 sequence is 16 residues long. CDR1 SEHNR and CDR2 FQNEAQ come from the germline V gene (reference sequence). CDR3 sequence (DNA): TGTGCCAGCAGCGCACCGGACAGGGGTACGAGATCACCCCTCCACTTT. Encoded protein: CASSAPDRGTRSPLHF.

This clonotype was seen once. This rearrangement joins TRBV25-1 to TRBJ1-1, with a weak D call TRBD1 (5 bases). Germline CDR1 is MGHDK and CDR2 is SYGVNS. The CDR3 runs 12 residues. V shed 11 bases and J shed 6 bases, with 16 bases lying between them. The CDR3 DNA is TGTGCCTCCTCCGCGGGGGAGCCTGAAGCTTTCTTT. It specifies CASSAGEPEAFF.

The chain has TRBV5-6 and TRBJ2-6; 9 nucleotides line up with TRBD1. The germline V gene has CDR1 SGHDT and CDR2 YYEEEE. V gave up 1 base and J gave up 2 bases; unmatched junction bases: 7. This CDR3 comprises 18 residues. In nucleotides, the CDR3 is TGTGCCAGCAGCTTGTTACCCGGGACAGGGACTGGGGCCAACGTCCTGACTTTC. Translating gives CASSLLPGTGTGANVLTF.

In this sample, this clonotype turned up a few times. The chain carries TRBV27 and TRBJ2-5; no firm D call. Germline CDR1 is MNHEY and CDR2 is SMNVEV (reference sequence). V shed 4 bases and J shed 1 base, with 7 bases lying between them. This CDR3 is built from 13 residues. The CDR3 bases are TGTGCCAGCAGTTACAGAATCCAAGAGACCCAGTACTTC. Protein product: CASSYRIQETQYF.

The V call is TRBV5-1, the J call TRBJ1-2, with a possible D match to TRBD1 (5 bases). The ends were cut back, 1 base at V and 8 bases at J, with 15 bases in the middle. The CDR3 runs 14 residues. From germline, CDR1 is SGHRS and CDR2 YFSETQ. The CDR3 sequence is CASSLKGSQGGYTF. CDR3 bases: TGCGCCAGCAGCTTGAAAGGGAGTCAGGGAGGCTACACCTTC.

This clonotype was observed many times. V gene TRBV7-9 combines with J gene TRBJ2-5; D is undetermined. Trimming removed 2 bases at V and 5 bases at J, with 9 bases between. CDR1 is SEHNR, CDR2 FQNEAQ, per germline (reference sequence). This CDR3 is built from 13 residues. The CDR3: CASSLRSSETQYF. The DNA for the CDR3 is TGTGCCAGCAGCTTACGGTCCTCGGAGACCCAGTACTTC.

The chain combines TRBV6-1 with TRBJ2-5, with no clear D. CDR3 size: 15 residues. Per the germline V gene, CDR1 is MNHNS and CDR2 is SASEGT. V was clipped by 3 bases and J by 2 bases, with 13 bases between them. CDR3 nucleotides: TGTGCCAGCAGTGATCGATCTGTGGGACAAGAGACCCAGTACTTC. Amino acids: CASSDRSVGQETQYF.

The gene calls are TRBV3-1 and TRBJ2-7; no clear D. Looked up from germline, CDR1 is LGHDT and CDR2 is YNNKEL (reference sequence). The CDR3 loop spans 13 amino acids. V lost 2 bases and J 6 bases, leaving 11 bases between the germline ends. CDR3 amino acids: CASSQNAGGEQYF. The CDR3 DNA follows: TGTGCCAGCAGCCAAAATGCAGGCGGCGAGCAGTACTTC.

This clonotype was seen repeatedly, ten times or more. V is TRBV4-3 and J is TRBJ2-5; a possible D gene is TRBD1 (7 bases). The CDR3 extends over 15 amino acids. V was clipped by 4 bases and J by 4 bases, with 16 bases between them. Germline-derived CDR1 and CDR2 are LGHNA and YSLEER. CDR3 loop: CASSRTAEGAETQYF. The CDR3 region has the DNA TGCGCCAGCAGCCGTACTGCGGAGGGGGCAGAGACCCAGTACTTC.

This clonotype has more than one count but fewer than ten. CDR3 sequence (DNA): TGCGCCAGCTGCATGACTAGCGGGGAAGGCGGGGAGCTGTTTTTT. Residues: CASCMTSGEGGELFF. The chain couples TRBV5-1 to TRBJ2-2; TRBD2 agrees at 11 bases. Losses at the gene ends were 7 bases for V and 7 bases for J; bases not matched to a gene: 9. The CDR3 consists of 15 residues. From germline, CDR1 is SGHRS and CDR2 YFSETQ.

This clonotype was seen a handful of times. The CDR3 nucleotides read TGCAGTGCCCCGACAGGGGCTGGTGAGCAGTTCTTC. Translated, it gives CSAPTGAGEQFF. The chain is built from TRBV20-1 and TRBJ2-1, with 8 positions matching TRBD1. The CDR3 spans 12 residues. Per germline, CDR1 DFQATT and CDR2 SNEGSKA (reference sequence). V lost 6 bases and J lost 9; bases outside the gene matches: 7.